These 23 T cell receptor beta chains came from one sample sequenced in a study of blood T cell repertoires in COVID-19 (dated by TCRdb to the early 2020s). Library preparation was by the immunoSEQ multiplex PCR assay. The table comes from immuneACCESS by way of TCRdb, which keeps in-frame sequences with V and J called. Part of the clones is missing from these tables; in studies checked, under half for an unresolved V gene and the rest for unknown reasons. A total of about 170,000 clones appear in this sample, under 85% of them only once. The top ten constitute about 1.2% of the sample. Material for sequencing was peripheral blood. Receptor source: a man aged 55 to 69 who had recovered from COVID-19.

This clone was picked up many times. The gene calls are TRBV27 and TRBJ2-3, with TRBD2 matching 9 bases. The CDR3 runs to 14 residues. J was trimmed by 6 bases and V by 7 bases; bases with no gene match: 8. Germline CDR1 MNHEY, CDR2 SMNVEV (reference sequence). The CDR3, as DNA: TGTGCCAGCATTGGGGTAGCGGGGGAGGATACGCAGTATTTT. Protein product: CASIGVAGEDTQYF.

This sequence joins TRBV11-2 and TRBJ2-5; 13 nucleotides align to TRBD2. The trim removed 6 bases at V and 4 bases at J, leaving 14 bases unmatched. Germline values: CDR1 SGHAT, CDR2 FQNNGV. The CDR3 spans 18 residues. The CDR3 sequence: CASSPGTSGATWGETQYF. The CDR3, as DNA: TGTGCCAGCAGTCCCGGGACTAGCGGGGCCACGTGGGGAGAGACCCAGTACTTC.

This rearrangement joins TRBV19 to TRBJ2-3; 15 nucleotides agree with TRBD2. V lost 4 bases and J lost 4; bases outside the gene matches: 6. Germline loops: CDR1 LNHDA, CDR2 SQIVND (reference sequence). This CDR3 has 17 amino acids. The CDR3 DNA follows: TGTGCCAGTAGTAGGACTAGCGGGGGGGCGGGCGCAGATACGCAGTATTTT. Its translation is CASSRTSGGAGADTQYF.

This chain uses TRBV12-3 or TRBV12-4 with TRBJ1-5; no clear D. The CDR3 runs 12 residues. V lost 6 bases to trimming and J lost 9 bases, with 12 bases between them. Written as DNA, the CDR3 is TGTGCCAGCAGGTTATCTACGGGGCCCCAGCATTTT. Amino acid sequence: CASRLSTGPQHF.

The chain has TRBV11-2 and TRBJ2-7, with a possible D match to TRBD1 (6 bases). Per the germline V gene, CDR1 is SGHAT and CDR2 is FQNNGV. Trimming took 3 bases from V and 5 from J, leaving 11 bases between them. CDR3 length: 13 amino acids. CDR3 protein: CASSFQGLHEQYF. CDR3 bases: TGTGCCAGCAGCTTTCAGGGGTTGCACGAGCAGTACTTC. The variable domain in full, completed from reference TRBV11-2 and TRBJ2-7, reads EAGVAQSPRYKIIEKRQSVAFWCNPISGHATLYWYQQILGQGPKLLIQFQNNGVVDDSQLPKDRFSAERLKGVDSTLKIQPAKLEDSAVYLCASSFQGLHEQYFGPGTRLTVT.

The V gene is TRBV11-2, the J gene TRBJ2-1; the match to TRBD2 covers 10 bases. Germline V gene sequence: CDR1 SGHAT, CDR2 FQNNGV. V shed 1 base, J shed 9 bases, and the junction held 12 bases outside the gene matches. The CDR3 runs 17 residues. CDR3 in DNA: TGTGCCAGCAGCTTAGGCTACGAACTAGCGGGGTTCAGTGAGCAGTTCTTC. Translation: CASSLGYELAGFSEQFF. The entire variable domain, with the rest obtained from reference TRBV11-2 and TRBJ2-1, is as follows: EAGVAQSPRYKIIEKRQSVAFWCNPISGHATLYWYQQILGQGPKLLIQFQNNGVVDDSQLPKDRFSAERLKGVDSTLKIQPAKLEDSAVYLCASSLGYELAGFSEQFFGPGTRLTVL.

CDR3 sequence reads: CASSQQSLGAFF. The CDR3 coding sequence is TGTGCCAGCAGCCAGCAAAGCCTCGGGGCTTTCTTT. The chain recombines TRBV3-1 (or the pseudogene TRBV3-2) with TRBJ1-1; no firm D call. Germline-derived CDR1 and CDR2 are LGHDT and YNNKEL (reference sequence). Trimming pared 3 bases from V and 11 bases from J, leaving 13 bases between. The CDR3 sequence is 12 residues long.

On this clone: Other nucleotide sequences in the sample specify the same CDR3. This chain links TRBV7-6 with TRBJ1-6, with a possible D match to TRBD1 (5 bases). CDR1 SGHVS and CDR2 FNYEAQ come from the germline V gene. The CDR3 has 15 residues. Trimming cost V 1 base and J 5 bases, with 9 bases left between them. The CDR3 DNA follows: TGTGCCAGCAGCTTAGGGCAGGGTGATAATTCACCCCTCCACTTT. Its translation is CASSLGQGDNSPLHF.

The gene calls are TRBV7-9 and TRBJ1-1; D is undetermined. The V end was cut by 7 bases, the J end by 1 base, with 19 bases between. Germline-derived CDR1 and CDR2 are SEHNR and FQNEAQ (reference sequence). CDR3 length: 16 amino acids. The CDR3 DNA follows: TGTGCCAGCACTCTGGGAGGTGACAAATCGAACACTGAAGCTTTCTTT. This sequence encodes CASTLGGDKSNTEAFF.

The chain recombines TRBV6-1 with TRBJ2-7; D is possibly TRBD1 (6 bases). The germline gives CDR1 MNHNS, CDR2 SASEGT. The CDR3 length is 15 residues. V was cut by 2 bases and J by 2 bases, with 13 bases left in between. The CDR3 protein is CASSEQGWGPYEQYF. As DNA, the CDR3 is TGTGCCAGCAGTGAACAGGGGTGGGGACCCTACGAGCAGTACTTC.

V gene TRBV2 combines with J gene TRBJ2-7, with 10 bases lining up with TRBD1. The CDR3 covers 14 residues. The V segment lost 7 bases and the J segment 2 bases; nucleotides outside the gene matches: 5. Germline V gives CDR1 SNHLY, CDR2 FYNNEI. CDR3 residues: CASIRDRGAYEQYF. The CDR3 DNA reads TGTGCCAGCATCAGGGACAGGGGCGCCTACGAGCAGTACTTC.

This rearrangement joins TRBV12-3 or TRBV12-4 to TRBJ1-1; D is undetermined. This CDR3 has 13 amino acids. The V end lost 6 bases, the J end lost 4 bases, and 12 bases lay between the germline ends. The CDR3 DNA reads TGTGCCAGCAGATCCACCCGGGGCACTGAAGCTTTCTTT. Encoded protein: CASRSTRGTEAFF.

The J gene is TRBJ1-5, the V gene TRBV10-3; D is unresolved. The V end lost 4 bases, the J end lost 1 base, and 8 bases lay between the germline ends. CDR1 and CDR2 from the germline V gene are ENHRY and SYGVKD. This CDR3 has 14 amino acids. The CDR3 coding sequence is TGTGCCATCAGTGGCGCGGAGAGCAATCAGCCCCAGCATTTT. Protein product: CAISGAESNQPQHF.

This sequence joins TRBV11-2 and TRBJ2-3; 7 bases are a match to TRBD2. Germline lookup yields CDR1 SGHAT and CDR2 FQNNGV. Losses at the gene ends were 5 bases for V and 2 bases for J; bases not matched to a gene: 7. This CDR3 has 15 amino acids. CDR3 nucleotides: TGTGCCAGCAGCCCGGGAGGCAGCTACACAGATACGCAGTATTTT. This codes for CASSPGGSYTDTQYF.

CDR3 bases: TGTGCCAGCAGCTTATCTAGCGGGTCGAATGAGCAGTTCTTC. The encoded protein is CASSLSSGSNEQFF. The V gene is TRBV7-3, the J gene TRBJ2-1, with 8 positions matching TRBD2. Germline values: CDR1 SGHTA, CDR2 FQGTGA. V shed 2 bases, J shed 7 bases, and the junction held 4 bases outside the gene matches. The CDR3 runs to 14 residues.

Only a few counts were recorded for this clone. This chain joins TRBV7-9 and TRBJ1-2; TRBD1 is a possible D gene (5 bases). The V end was cut by 5 bases, the J end by 1 base, with 14 bases between. Germline CDR1 SEHNR, CDR2 FQNEAQ (reference sequence). The CDR3 consists of 15 residues. As DNA, the CDR3 is TGTGCCAGCAGCGCAGTGGGGGGTAGTAACTATGGCTACACCTTC. It translates to CASSAVGGSNYGYTF.

The chain has TRBV24-1 and TRBJ1-2, with TRBD1 matching over 7 bases. The CDR3 length is 14 residues. From germline, CDR1 is KGHDR and CDR2 SFDVKD. J gave up 7 bases and V 0 bases, and 4 bases lay outside the gene matches. The CDR3 DNA is TGTGCCACCAGTGATTTGACCACAGGGGCTGGCTACACCTTC. Translated: CATSDLTTGAGYTF.

This clone occurred a few times. The chain links TRBV7-9 to TRBJ1-5; 7 nucleotides align to TRBD1. This CDR3 spans 13 amino acids. The germline V gene encodes CDR1 SEHNR and CDR2 FQNEAQ (reference sequence). The V and J ends lost 4 bases and 8 bases, in that order; junction bases with no gene match: 5. CDR3 bases: TGTGCCAGCAGCTCAGACAGGGTTAAGCCCCAGCATTTT. This sequence encodes CASSSDRVKPQHF.

The chain combines TRBV3-1 (or the pseudogene TRBV3-2) with TRBJ2-7; maybe TRBD2 (6 bases). V lost 3 bases, J lost 6 bases, and 12 bases lay in between. Germline V gives CDR1 LGHDT, CDR2 YNNKEL (reference sequence). The CDR3 totals 13 residues. CDR3 bases: TGTGCCAGCAGCCAGCGGGATTCGGGCGAGCAGTACTTC. Residues: CASSQRDSGEQYF.

The rearrangement links TRBV10-1 to TRBJ1-6, with D possibly TRBD1 on 6 matching bases. This CDR3 region has 15 residues. CDR1 is WNHNN and CDR2 is SYGVQD in the germline V gene (reference sequence). The germline V and J ends were trimmed by 6 bases and 5 bases, with 14 bases remaining between them. Here the CDR3 reads CASRTAGQNNSPLHF. CDR3 nucleotides: TGCGCCAGCAGGACAGCAGGACAGAATAATTCACCCCTCCACTTT.

This clone was counted a single time. V and J are TRBV2 and TRBJ1-2, with D possibly matching TRBD1 (5 bases). The CDR3 is 16 amino acids. Deletions cut 4 bases from V and 2 bases from J, with 17 bases between. Germline CDR1 SNHLY, CDR2 FYNNEI. The CDR3 here is CASSGEPPTENYGYTF. CDR3 bases: TGTGCCAGCAGTGGAGAACCTCCGACAGAAAACTATGGCTACACCTTC.

The chain employs TRBV9 and TRBJ2-5; 7 nucleotides align to TRBD1. The ends lost 4 bases at V and 1 base at J; junction bases unmatched: 4. Germline assignment: CDR1 SGDLS and CDR2 YYNGEE. The length of the CDR3 is 14 residues. CDR3 DNA sequence: TGTGCCAGCAGCCCAGGGACAGCCCAAGAGACCCAGTACTTC. Protein: CASSPGTAQETQYF.

V gene TRBV25-1 combines with J gene TRBJ2-2; 8 positions match TRBD1. The CDR3 is made up of 16 amino acids. V trimming: 4 bases; J trimming: 4 bases; junction bases outside the gene matches: 8. Per germline, CDR1 MGHDK and CDR2 SYGVNS. CDR3 DNA sequence: TGTGCCAGCAGTGCCGCGACAGGGGTTGGCACCGGGGAGCTGTTTTTT. Residues: CASSAATGVGTGELFF.